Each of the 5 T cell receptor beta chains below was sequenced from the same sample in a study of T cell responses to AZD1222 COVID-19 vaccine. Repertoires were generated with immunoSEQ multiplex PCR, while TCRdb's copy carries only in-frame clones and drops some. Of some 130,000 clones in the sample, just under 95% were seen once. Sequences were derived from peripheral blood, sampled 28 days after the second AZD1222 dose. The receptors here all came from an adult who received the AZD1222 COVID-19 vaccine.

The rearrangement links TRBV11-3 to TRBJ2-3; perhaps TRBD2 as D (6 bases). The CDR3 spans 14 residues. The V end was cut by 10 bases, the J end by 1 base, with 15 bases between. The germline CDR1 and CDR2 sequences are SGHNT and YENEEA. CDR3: CANPPGVCTDTQYF. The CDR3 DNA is TGTGCCAACCCTCCGGGGGTGTGCACAGATACGCAGTATTTT.

CDR3 sequence: CASSKGLAGGGNEQFF. The CDR3 nucleotides read TGCGCCAGCAGCAAAGGACTAGCGGGAGGGGGTAATGAGCAGTTCTTC. The chain combines TRBV5-1 with TRBJ2-1; 15 nucleotides line up with TRBD2. V was clipped by 4 bases and J by 7 bases; unmatched bases: 6. The CDR3 runs to 16 residues. Germline V CDR1 and CDR2: SGHRS, YFSETQ. The variable domain in full, with the rest retrieved from reference TRBV5-1 and TRBJ2-1, is KAGVTQTPRYLIKTRGQQVTLSCSPISGHRSVSWYQQTPGQGLQFLFEYFSETQRNKGNFPGRFSGRQFSNSRSEMNVSTLELGDSALYLCASSKGLAGGGNEQFFGPGTRLTVL.

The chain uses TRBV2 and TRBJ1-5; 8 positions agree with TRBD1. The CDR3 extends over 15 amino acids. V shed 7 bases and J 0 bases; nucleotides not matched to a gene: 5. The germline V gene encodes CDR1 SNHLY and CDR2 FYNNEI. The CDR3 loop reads CASTLDRDSNQPQHF. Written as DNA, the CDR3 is TGTGCCAGCACCTTGGACAGGGATAGCAATCAGCCCCAGCATTTT.

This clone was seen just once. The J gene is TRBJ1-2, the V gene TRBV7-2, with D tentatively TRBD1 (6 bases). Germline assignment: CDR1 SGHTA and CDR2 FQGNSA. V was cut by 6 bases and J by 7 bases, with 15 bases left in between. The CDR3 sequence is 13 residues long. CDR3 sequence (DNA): TGTGCCAGCAGTCTGGACCCAGGGGCTGGCTACACCTTC. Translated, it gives CASSLDPGAGYTF. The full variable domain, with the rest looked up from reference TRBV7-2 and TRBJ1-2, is GAGVSQSPSNKVTEKGKDVELRCDPISGHTALYWYRQSLGQGLEFLIYFQGNSAPDKSGLPSDRFSAERTGGSVSTLTIQRTQQEDSAVYLCASSLDPGAGYTFGSGTRLTVV.

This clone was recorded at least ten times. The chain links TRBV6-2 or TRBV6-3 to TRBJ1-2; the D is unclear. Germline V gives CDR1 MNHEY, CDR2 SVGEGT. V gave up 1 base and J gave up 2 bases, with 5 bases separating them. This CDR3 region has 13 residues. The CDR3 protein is CASSYLDNYGYTF. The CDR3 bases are TGTGCCAGCAGTTACTTGGACAACTATGGCTACACCTTC.